This TCR beta chain was profiled in a study of Tregs in tolerant kidney transplant recipients. Trimming cost V 4 bases and J 5 bases; bases outside gene matches: 5. This CDR3 has 14 residues. Germline lookup yields CDR1 SGHRS and CDR2 YFSETQ. Study outcomes and limitations: Tregs expanded with activated donor B cells seemed most donor-specific. Findings come from small patient numbers and require larger validation.

Mixed chimerism was transient after nonmyeloablative marrow transplants from related graft donors. As to this clone: Its antigen remains unidentified.

Method: immunoSEQ multiplex PCR; TCRdb's copy keeps in-frame clones and lacks some. In the table there are over 70,000 clones, roughly nine tenths of which are singletons. V usage is TRBV5-1 and J usage is TRBJ1-3; 8 positions agree with TRBD1. This clonotype was obtained from a human patient who received a combined kidney and bone marrow transplant. Part of the T cell pool may stem from the graft donor. Sample: CD4+ T cells from blood (PBMCs), taken 24 months after the transplant. CDR3 in amino acids: CASSPTGARNTIYF. The CDR3 DNA reads as TGCGCCAGCAGCCCGACAGGGGCTCGAAACACCATATATTTT.